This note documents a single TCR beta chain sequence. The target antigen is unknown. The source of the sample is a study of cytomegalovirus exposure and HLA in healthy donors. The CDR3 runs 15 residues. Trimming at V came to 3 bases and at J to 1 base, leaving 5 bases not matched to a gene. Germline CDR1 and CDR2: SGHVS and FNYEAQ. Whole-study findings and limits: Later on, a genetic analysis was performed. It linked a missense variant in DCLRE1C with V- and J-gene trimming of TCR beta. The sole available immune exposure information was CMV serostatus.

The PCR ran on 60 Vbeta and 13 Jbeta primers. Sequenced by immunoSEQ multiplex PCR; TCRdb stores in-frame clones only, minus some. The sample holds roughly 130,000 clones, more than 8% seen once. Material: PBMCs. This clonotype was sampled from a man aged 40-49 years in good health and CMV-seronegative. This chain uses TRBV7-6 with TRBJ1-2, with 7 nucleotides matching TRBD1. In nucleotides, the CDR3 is TGTGCCAGCAGCTTGGTAGGGGGCCTTAACTATGGCTACACCTTC. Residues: CASSLVGGLNYGYTF.